The 20 T cell receptor beta chains in this list originate from one sample, sequenced in a study of blood T cell repertoires in COVID-19. Sequenced by immunoSEQ multiplex PCR; TCRdb stores in-frame clones only, minus some. The data show approximately 290,000 clones, more than 85% seen once. The sequenced material came from peripheral blood. These receptors originate from a man aged 25 to 40 with acute or convalescent COVID-19.

V is TRBV11-2 and J is TRBJ1-1, with 7 bases identical to TRBD1. The CDR3 contains 14 residues. V shed 5 bases, J shed 3 bases, and the junction held 6 bases outside the gene matches. Germline V gene sequence: CDR1 SGHAT, CDR2 FQNNGV. CDR3 nucleotide sequence: TGTGCCAGCAGCCGACAGGGAATGGACACTGAAGCTTTCTTT. Encoded protein: CASSRQGMDTEAFF.

The V and J genes are TRBV6-5 and TRBJ1-1, with TRBD1 identical over 8 bases. The J segment lost 3 bases and the V segment lost 5 bases, leaving 8 bases of the junction unmatched. The V gene's germline CDR1 is MNHEY and CDR2 SVGAGI. There are 15 residues in the CDR3. The CDR3 loop reads CASSTSDRGYTEAFF. Here the CDR3 DNA reads TGTGCCAGCAGTACCTCAGACAGGGGCTACACTGAAGCTTTCTTT.

The chain employs TRBV24-1 and TRBJ2-2, with D perhaps TRBD2 (5 bases). The V gene's germline CDR1 is KGHDR and CDR2 SFDVKD. The CDR3 has 14 amino acids. Trimming stripped 10 bases from V and 2 bases from J, with 13 bases between. For the CDR3, the DNA is TGTGCCACTAAAGCGGAGCAAAACACCGGGGAGCTGTTTTTT. Amino acid sequence: CATKAEQNTGELFF.

V and J are TRBV5-1 and TRBJ1-4; 10 bases align to TRBD1. CDR3 length equals 14 residues. Germline V gene lookup returns CDR1 SGHRS and CDR2 YFSETQ. The ends lost 4 bases at V and 6 bases at J; junction bases unmatched: 3. The chain's CDR3 is CASSPGTGDEKLFF. CDR3 coding DNA: TGCGCCAGCAGCCCGGGGACAGGGGATGAAAAACTGTTTTTT. The full variable domain, completed using reference TRBV5-1 and TRBJ1-4, is KAGVTQTPRYLIKTRGQQVTLSCSPISGHRSVSWYQQTPGQGLQFLFEYFSETQRNKGNFPGRFSGRQFSNSRSEMNVSTLELGDSALYLCASSPGTGDEKLFFGSGTQLSVL.

Only one count was recorded for this clone. This chain uses TRBV9 with TRBJ2-7, with D maybe TRBD1 (6 bases). V lost 2 bases and J 6 bases, leaving 15 bases between the germline ends. The CDR3 consists of 14 residues. Germline assignment: CDR1 SGDLS and CDR2 YYNGEE. The CDR3 nucleotides read TGTGCCAGCAGCGTCGCCATGAACAGGGCCGAGCAGTACTTC. Amino acid sequence: CASSVAMNRAEQYF.

The chain employs TRBV5-4 and TRBJ1-6; possible D gene TRBD1, 6 bases. The CDR3 is 15 amino acids. The ends were cut back, 2 bases at V and 6 bases at J, with 12 bases in the middle. The germline V gene encodes CDR1 SGHNT and CDR2 YYREEE (reference sequence). This CDR3 is CASSFFGRGNSPLHF. The CDR3 DNA reads TGTGCCAGCAGCTTTTTCGGCAGGGGTAATTCACCCCTCCACTTT.

The genes are TRBV11-2 and TRBJ1-1; 10 nucleotides agree with TRBD1. Germline V gives CDR1 SGHAT, CDR2 FQNNGV. J lost 4 bases, V lost 5 bases, and 7 bases had no gene match. The CDR3 loop spans 15 amino acids. CDR3 sequence: CASSTDRGQGTEAFF. The CDR3 region has the DNA TGTGCCAGCAGCACCGACAGGGGGCAGGGCACTGAAGCTTTCTTT. The entire variable domain, with the rest obtained from reference TRBV11-2 and TRBJ1-1, is as follows: EAGVAQSPRYKIIEKRQSVAFWCNPISGHATLYWYQQILGQGPKLLIQFQNNGVVDDSQLPKDRFSAERLKGVDSTLKIQPAKLEDSAVYLCASSTDRGQGTEAFFGQGTRLTVV.

V and J are TRBV3-1 (or the pseudogene TRBV3-2) and TRBJ2-1; 7 bases match TRBD1. This CDR3 has 15 residues. J was trimmed by 8 bases and V by 4 bases; bases with no gene match: 11. CDR1 is LGHDT and CDR2 is YNNKEL in the germline V gene (reference sequence). Here the CDR3 DNA reads TGTGCCAGCAGCCCTGACAGGGTTAGGTGGGATGAGCAGTTCTTC. This translates into CASSPDRVRWDEQFF.

V usage is TRBV5-1 and J usage is TRBJ2-5; 7 nucleotides align to TRBD2. V lost 2 bases, J lost 5 bases, and 6 bases stayed unmatched. Germline CDR1 reads SGHRS; CDR2 reads YFSETQ. The CDR3 is made up of 14 amino acids. CDR3 DNA sequence: TGCGCCAGCAGCTTAACGACTAGCAGGGAGACCCAGTACTTC. This translates into CASSLTTSRETQYF.

The chain combines TRBV28 with TRBJ2-1, with no clear D. Trimming pared 7 bases from V and 10 bases from J, leaving 11 bases between. The CDR3 sequence is 11 residues long. Germline lookup yields CDR1 MDHEN and CDR2 SYDVKM. In DNA form, the CDR3 reads TGTGCCAGCACCATACTTTCGGAGCAGTTCTTC. Translation gives CASTILSEQFF.

The rearrangement uses TRBV19 and TRBJ2-1, with TRBD2 identical over 10 bases. The V gene's germline CDR1 is LNHDA and CDR2 SQIVND (reference sequence). The CDR3 loop spans 17 amino acids. The V segment lost 3 bases and the J segment 2 bases; nucleotides outside the gene matches: 7. The CDR3 spells CASSIPGLAATYNEQFF. CDR3 sequence (DNA): TGTGCCAGTAGTATTCCCGGACTAGCGGCTACCTACAATGAGCAGTTCTTC. The full variable domain, with the rest looked up from reference TRBV19 and TRBJ2-1, is DGGITQSPKYLFRKEGQNVTLSCEQNLNHDAMYWYRQDPGQGLRLIYYSQIVNDFQKGDIAEGYSVSREKKESFPLTVTSAQKNPTAFYLCASSIPGLAATYNEQFFGPGTRLTVL.

The chain couples TRBV11-2 to TRBJ2-7, with 7 nucleotides matching TRBD2. CDR1 and CDR2 from the germline V gene are SGHAT and FQNNGV. V lost 6 bases, J lost 7 bases, and 15 bases stayed unmatched. This CDR3 has 15 amino acids. The CDR3 region has the DNA TGTGCCAGCAGGATAAGCGGGAAGGGGATACGTGAGCAGTACTTC. It encodes CASRISGKGIREQYF.

The chain combines TRBV10-2 with TRBJ1-5; 8 bases agree with TRBD1. Germline trimming cut 6 bases from V and 7 bases from J; bases unmatched to any gene: 11. CDR1 is WSHSY, CDR2 SAAADI, per germline. The CDR3 extends over 15 amino acids. The CDR3 sequence: CASSDRTGQEQPQHF. The CDR3 DNA follows: TGCGCCAGCAGCGACAGGACAGGGCAGGAACAGCCCCAGCATTTT.

This chain links TRBV19 with TRBJ1-2; 7 nucleotides agree with TRBD1. Germline CDR1 and CDR2: LNHDA and SQIVND (reference sequence). V shed 5 bases and J 6 bases; nucleotides not matched to a gene: 6. The CDR3 has 13 amino acids. In nucleotides, the CDR3 is TGTGCCAGTAGTGCGACAGGGAGCCATGGCTACACCTTC. Its protein product is CASSATGSHGYTF.

This chain joins TRBV7-6 and TRBJ2-2; D may be TRBD2 (5 bases). The V and J ends lost 4 bases and 1 base respectively, with 10 bases between them. This CDR3 spans 15 amino acids. The V gene's germline CDR1 is SGHVS and CDR2 FNYEAQ. The CDR3 DNA reads TGTGCCAGCAGCTCGGGGAACCTGAACACCGGGGAGCTGTTTTTT. Its translation: CASSSGNLNTGELFF.

This sequence joins TRBV5-8 and TRBJ1-5; possible D gene TRBD1, 5 bases. The CDR3 is 19 residues long. V gave up 6 bases and J gave up 0 bases, with 25 bases separating them. Germline CDR1 reads SGHTS; CDR2 reads YDEGEE. Here the CDR3 DNA reads TGTGCCAGCACCGACCGGACCTTGATAAGGGGAGGTAGCAATCAGCCCCAGCATTTT. As protein: CASTDRTLIRGGSNQPQHF.

The J gene is TRBJ2-5, the V gene TRBV5-6, with 8 bases matching TRBD2. Trimming cost V 6 bases and J 1 base; bases outside gene matches: 5. Germline V CDR1 and CDR2: SGHDT, YYEEEE. The CDR3 runs to 14 residues. This chain's CDR3 is CASTLSGVQETQYF. The CDR3 DNA reads as TGTGCCAGCACCCTTAGCGGGGTCCAAGAGACCCAGTACTTC.

The chain couples TRBV5-1 to TRBJ2-5, with TRBD1 matching 7 bases. CDR1 is SGHRS, CDR2 YFSETQ, per germline. Trimming removed 1 base from V and 4 bases from J; junction bases left unmatched: 1. The CDR3 runs to 13 residues. CDR3 DNA: TGCGCCAGCAGCTTGCCAGGGGGAGAGACCCAGTACTTC. This gives the protein CASSLPGGETQYF.

The chain carries TRBV9 and TRBJ2-7; the match to TRBD2 covers 11 bases. With 4 bases clipped from V and 0 bases from J, the junction kept 6 bases outside the gene matches. Germline V gene sequence: CDR1 SGDLS, CDR2 YYNGEE. There are 16 residues in the CDR3. CDR3 protein: CASSRGLADFSYEQYF. In DNA, the CDR3 is TGTGCCAGCAGCCGGGGACTAGCGGACTTCTCCTACGAGCAGTACTTC.

The J gene is TRBJ1-5, the V gene TRBV10-3; 7 nucleotides align to TRBD1. The V segment lost 8 bases and the J segment 1 base; nucleotides outside the gene matches: 8. CDR3 length equals 15 residues. CDR1 ENHRY and CDR2 SYGVKD come from the germline V gene. The CDR3 region has the DNA TGTGCCATCGGACTCGACAGGGCAAGCAATCAGCCCCAGCATTTT. This codes for CAIGLDRASNQPQHF.